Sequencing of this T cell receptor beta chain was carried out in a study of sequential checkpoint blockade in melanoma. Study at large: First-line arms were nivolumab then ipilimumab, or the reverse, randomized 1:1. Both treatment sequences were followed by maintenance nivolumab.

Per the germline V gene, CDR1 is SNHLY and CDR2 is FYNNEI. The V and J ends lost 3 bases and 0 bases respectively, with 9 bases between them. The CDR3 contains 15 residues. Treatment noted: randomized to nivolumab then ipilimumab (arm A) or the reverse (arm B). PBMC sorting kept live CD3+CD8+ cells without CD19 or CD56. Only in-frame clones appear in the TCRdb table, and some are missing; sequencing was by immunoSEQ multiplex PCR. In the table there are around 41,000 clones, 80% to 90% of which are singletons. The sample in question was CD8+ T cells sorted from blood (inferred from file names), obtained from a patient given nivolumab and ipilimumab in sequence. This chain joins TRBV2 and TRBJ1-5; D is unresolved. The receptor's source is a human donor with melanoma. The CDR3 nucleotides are TGTGCCAGCAGTGAGTCAGGTAATAGCAATCAGCCCCAGCATTTT. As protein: CASSESGNSNQPQHF.